Listed here are 11 T cell receptor beta chains from one sample, sequenced in a study of blood T cell repertoires in COVID-19. Assay used: immunoSEQ multiplex PCR; TCRdb lists only in-frame clones, some missing. The repertoire consists of 58,000 or so clones, with 74% occurring once and the leading ten covering 28%. Sequences were obtained from peripheral blood. All receptors come from a woman aged 80 or over with acute or convalescent COVID-19.

Only a few counts were recorded for this clone. This chain uses TRBV19 with TRBJ2-1, with D perhaps matching TRBD2 (5 bases). CDR1 and CDR2 (germline): LNHDA, SQIVND (reference sequence). The CDR3 is 14 amino acids. The V end lost 7 bases, the J end lost 0 bases, and 10 bases lay between the germline ends. DNA of the CDR3: TGTGCCAGTATCGGGCGGGTCTCCTACAATGAGCAGTTCTTC. Residues: CASIGRVSYNEQFF.

The chain employs TRBV12-5 and TRBJ1-2; 7 bases match TRBD1. The germline gives CDR1 LGHNT, CDR2 FRNRAP. This CDR3 spans 13 amino acids. J was trimmed by 7 bases and V by 1 base; bases with no gene match: 3. Here the CDR3 reads CASGLGQGGGYTF. CDR3 DNA sequence: TGTGCTAGTGGTTTGGGACAGGGTGGTGGCTACACCTTC. Full variable domain (rest looked up from reference TRBV12-5 and TRBJ1-2): DARVTQTPRHKVTEMGQEVTMRCQPILGHNTVFWYRQTMMQGLELLAYFRNRAPLDDSGMPKDRFSAEMPDATLATLKIQPSEPRDSAVYFCASGLGQGGGYTFGSGTRLTVV.

CDR3 DNA sequence: TGCGCCAGCAGCCAAGACGGGGGGATTGGGGAGCTGTTTTTT. Its protein product is CASSQDGGIGELFF. The chain joins TRBV4-3 to TRBJ2-2; 7 nucleotides agree with TRBD2. V lost 0 bases, J lost 8 bases, and 3 bases stayed unmatched. Germline lookup yields CDR1 LGHNA and CDR2 YSLEER. There are 14 residues in the CDR3.

The count of this clone is one. The chain recombines TRBV24-1 with TRBJ2-7; D is possibly TRBD1 (6 bases). The germline V gene encodes CDR1 KGHDR and CDR2 SFDVKD. This CDR3 has 13 residues. Trimming removed 10 bases from V and 6 bases from J, with 18 bases in between. The CDR3 DNA reads TGTGCCACAAGAGGGACATCCTCGGGCGAGCAGTACTTC. Its protein is CATRGTSSGEQYF.

The rearrangement links TRBV5-8 to TRBJ2-3; 13 bases line up with TRBD2. This CDR3 region has 16 residues. With V trimmed by 2 bases and J by 3 bases, 3 bases remained unmatched. The V gene's germline CDR1 is SGHTS and CDR2 YDEGEE. CDR3 sequence: CASSLLAGGPTDTQYF. The CDR3 nucleotides are TGTGCCAGCAGCTTACTAGCGGGAGGGCCAACAGATACGCAGTATTTT.

The chain couples TRBV19 to TRBJ2-1; 9 nucleotides line up with TRBD1. This CDR3 has 13 amino acids. From germline, CDR1 is LNHDA and CDR2 SQIVND (reference sequence). V lost 0 bases, J lost 16 bases, and 7 bases stayed unmatched. CDR3 bases: TGTGCCAGTAGTATAGACAGGGACAGGGCTTATTTCTTC. This codes for CASSIDRDRAYFF. The complete variable domain, with remaining parts taken from reference TRBV19 and TRBJ2-1, reads DGGITQSPKYLFRKEGQNVTLSCEQNLNHDAMYWYRQDPGQGLRLIYYSQIVNDFQKGDIAEGYSVSREKKESFPLTVTSAQKNPTAFYLCASSIDRDRAYFFGPGTRLTVL.

V is TRBV6-8 and J is TRBJ1-5, with a tentative D call TRBD1 (5 bases). The germline CDR1 and CDR2 sequences are MNHGY and SAAAGT. The length of the CDR3 is 16 residues. V lost 5 bases and J 2 bases, leaving 16 bases between the germline ends. The DNA of the CDR3 is TGTGCCAGCAGTCCCCGGGGGGGGGAACGCAATCAGCCCCAGCATTTT. This encodes CASSPRGGERNQPQHF.

The chain is built from TRBV11-3 and TRBJ2-1; TRBD1 agrees at 10 bases. J lost 2 bases, V lost 2 bases, and 6 bases had no gene match. The CDR3 has 17 residues. The germline gives CDR1 SGHNT, CDR2 YENEEA. The CDR3 reads CASSLSWGQGPYNEQFF. CDR3 DNA: TGTGCCAGCAGCTTATCCTGGGGACAGGGGCCCTACAATGAGCAGTTCTTC.

The rearrangement uses TRBV4-3 and TRBJ2-3; D gene uncertain. Germline V gene data show CDR1 as LGHNA and CDR2 as YSLEER. Trimming left V 0 bases short and J 2 bases short, with 12 bases between. CDR3 length equals 16 residues. In nucleotides, the CDR3 is TGCGCCAGCAGCCAAGATCACAGCACAGACACAGATACGCAGTATTTT. As protein: CASSQDHSTDTDTQYF.

The chain combines TRBV11-3 with TRBJ2-2; D may be TRBD1 (5 bases). CDR1 and CDR2 (germline): SGHNT, YENEEA. The CDR3 has 13 residues. Trimming shortened V by 5 bases and J by 4 bases, and 8 bases separated the two germline ends. The CDR3 DNA reads as TGTGCCAGCAGCCAAGACAGCACCGGGGAGCTGTTTTTT. Its protein is CASSQDSTGELFF.

This chain uses TRBV30 with TRBJ1-2; 8 bases are a match to TRBD1. The ends lost 2 bases at V and 6 bases at J; junction bases unmatched: 5. CDR1 is GTSNPN, CDR2 SVGIG, per germline (reference sequence). The CDR3 consists of 13 residues. The CDR3 reads CAWSRTGNHGYTF. CDR3 coding DNA: TGTGCCTGGAGTCGGACAGGGAACCATGGCTACACCTTC.